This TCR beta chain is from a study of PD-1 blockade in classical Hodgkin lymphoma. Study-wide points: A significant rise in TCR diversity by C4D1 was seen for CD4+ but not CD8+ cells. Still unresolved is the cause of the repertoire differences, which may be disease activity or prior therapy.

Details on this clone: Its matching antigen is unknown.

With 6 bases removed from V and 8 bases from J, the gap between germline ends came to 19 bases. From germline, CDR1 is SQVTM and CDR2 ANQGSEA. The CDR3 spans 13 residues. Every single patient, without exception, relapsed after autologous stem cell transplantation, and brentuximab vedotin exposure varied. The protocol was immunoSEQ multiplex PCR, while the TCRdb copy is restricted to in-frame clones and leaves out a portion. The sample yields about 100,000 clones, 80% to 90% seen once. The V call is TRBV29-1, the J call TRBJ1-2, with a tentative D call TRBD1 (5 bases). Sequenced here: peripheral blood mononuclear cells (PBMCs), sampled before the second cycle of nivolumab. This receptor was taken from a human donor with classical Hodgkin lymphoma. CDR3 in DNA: TGCAGCGTCGAGAAGGCAGGGAAGGGGGGCTACACCTTC. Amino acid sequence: CSVEKAGKGGYTF.